This TCR beta chain was sequenced for a study of CD8 T cells in Susac syndrome. The RNA, roughly 0.45 to 1 ug, was put through reverse transcription using random hexamers. TCR beta CDR3 was amplified by immunoSEQ multiplex PCR. This amplification extended across 54 Vbeta and 13 Jbeta segments. TCRdb processed the immunoSEQ multiplex PCR reads anew with MiXCR; each CDR3 protein has one entry. The table records under 150,000 distinct CDR3 sequences, about 93% of them present only once. Sequencing of TCR beta was carried out in blood CD8+ and CD4+ T cells. Germline trimming cut 8 bases from V and 4 bases from J; bases unmatched to any gene: 7. The germline V gene encodes CDR1 MNHEY and CDR2 SVGAGI. CDR3 length: 14 amino acids.

The clonotype was recovered from a human donor with multiple sclerosis. Sequencing used CD8+ T cells from PBMCs. The genes are TRBV6-5 and TRBJ2-1, with TRBD2 matching 8 bases. The CDR3 nucleotides read TGTGCCAGCTTGGCGGGAGGACCTTACAATGAGCAGTTCTTC. Protein: CASLAGGPYNEQFF.